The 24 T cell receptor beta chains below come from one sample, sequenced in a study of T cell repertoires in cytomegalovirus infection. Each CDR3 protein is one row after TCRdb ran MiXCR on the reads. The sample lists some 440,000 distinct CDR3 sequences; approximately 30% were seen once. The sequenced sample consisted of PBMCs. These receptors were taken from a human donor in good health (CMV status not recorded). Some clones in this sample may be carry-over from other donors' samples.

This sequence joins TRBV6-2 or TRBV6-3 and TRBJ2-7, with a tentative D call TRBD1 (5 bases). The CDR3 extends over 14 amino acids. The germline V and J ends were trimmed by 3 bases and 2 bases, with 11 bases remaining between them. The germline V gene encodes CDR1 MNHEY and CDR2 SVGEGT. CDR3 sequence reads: CASSYNRQTYEQYF. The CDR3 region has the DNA TGTGCCAGCAGTTATAATCGACAGACCTACGAGCAGTACTTC.

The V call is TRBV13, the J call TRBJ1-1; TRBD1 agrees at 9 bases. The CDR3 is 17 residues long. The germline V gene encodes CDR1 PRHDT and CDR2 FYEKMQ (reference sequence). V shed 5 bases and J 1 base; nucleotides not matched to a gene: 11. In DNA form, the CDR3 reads TGTGCCAGCAGCCCAAGGGACAGGGAGGTCGGGAACACTGAAGCTTTCTTT. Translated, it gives CASSPRDREVGNTEAFF.

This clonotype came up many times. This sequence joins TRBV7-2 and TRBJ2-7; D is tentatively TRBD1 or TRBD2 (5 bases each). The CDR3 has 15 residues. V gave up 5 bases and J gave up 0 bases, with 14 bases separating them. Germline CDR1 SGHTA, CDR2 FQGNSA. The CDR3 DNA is TGTGCCAGCAGCCGAGAACCGGGGCACTCCTACGAGCAGTACTTC. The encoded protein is CASSREPGHSYEQYF. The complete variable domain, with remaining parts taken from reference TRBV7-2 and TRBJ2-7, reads GAGVSQSPSNKVTEKGKDVELRCDPISGHTALYWYRQSLGQGLEFLIYFQGNSAPDKSGLPSDRFSAERTGGSVSTLTIQRTQQEDSAVYLCASSREPGHSYEQYFGPGTRLTVT.

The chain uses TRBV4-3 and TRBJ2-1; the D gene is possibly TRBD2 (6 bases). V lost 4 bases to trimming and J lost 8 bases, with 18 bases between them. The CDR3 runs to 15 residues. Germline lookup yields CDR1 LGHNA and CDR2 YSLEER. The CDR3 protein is CASSREAVGSDEQFF. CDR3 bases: TGCGCCAGCAGCCGGGAGGCGGTAGGGAGTGATGAGCAGTTCTTC.

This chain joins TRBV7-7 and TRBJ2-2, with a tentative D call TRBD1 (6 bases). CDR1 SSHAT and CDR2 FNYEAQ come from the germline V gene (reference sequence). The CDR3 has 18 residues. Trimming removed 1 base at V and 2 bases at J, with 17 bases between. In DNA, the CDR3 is TGTGCCAGCAGCTTAGTTTGGGGGCGACCCGCAAACACCGGGGAGCTGTTTTTT. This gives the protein CASSLVWGRPANTGELFF.

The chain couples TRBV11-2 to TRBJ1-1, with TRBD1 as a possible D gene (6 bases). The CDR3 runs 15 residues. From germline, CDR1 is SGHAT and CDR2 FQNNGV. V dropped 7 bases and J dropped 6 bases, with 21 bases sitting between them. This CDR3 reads CASIKGLGGIAEAFF. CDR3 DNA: TGTGCCAGCATCAAGGGGTTAGGGGGGATCGCTGAAGCTTTCTTT.

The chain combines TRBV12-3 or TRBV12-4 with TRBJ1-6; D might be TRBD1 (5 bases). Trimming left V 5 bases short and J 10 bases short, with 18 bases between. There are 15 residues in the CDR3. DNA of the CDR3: TGTGCCAGCAGTGTCCTCGGCAGGGTGGGGTCACCCCTCCACTTT. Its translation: CASSVLGRVGSPLHF.

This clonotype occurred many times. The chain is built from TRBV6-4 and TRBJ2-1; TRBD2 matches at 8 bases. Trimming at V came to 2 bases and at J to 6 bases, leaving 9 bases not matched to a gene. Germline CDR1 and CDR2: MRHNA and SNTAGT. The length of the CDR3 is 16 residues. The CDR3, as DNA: TGTGCCAGCAGTGACCGTACAGCGGGGGCCGGCAATGAGCAGTTCTTC. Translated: CASSDRTAGAGNEQFF.

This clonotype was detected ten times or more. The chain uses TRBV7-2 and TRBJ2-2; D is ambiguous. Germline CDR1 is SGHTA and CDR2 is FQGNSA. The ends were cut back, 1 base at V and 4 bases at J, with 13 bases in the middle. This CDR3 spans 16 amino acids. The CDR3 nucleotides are TGTGCCAGCAGCTTAGGAGGCATTAAGATCACCGGGGAGCTGTTTTTT. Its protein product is CASSLGGIKITGELFF.

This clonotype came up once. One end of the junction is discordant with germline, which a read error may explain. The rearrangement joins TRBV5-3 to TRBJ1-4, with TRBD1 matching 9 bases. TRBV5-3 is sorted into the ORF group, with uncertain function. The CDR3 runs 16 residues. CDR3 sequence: CASSLAGQGTNEKLFF. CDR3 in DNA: TGTGCCAGCAGCTTGGCCGGACAGGGGACTAATGAAAAACTGTTTTTT.

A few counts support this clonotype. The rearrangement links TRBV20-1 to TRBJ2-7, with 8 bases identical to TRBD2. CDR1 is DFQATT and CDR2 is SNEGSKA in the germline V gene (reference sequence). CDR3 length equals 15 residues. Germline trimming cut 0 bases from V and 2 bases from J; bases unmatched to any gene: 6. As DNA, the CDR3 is TGCAGTGCTAGAGATCGGGGGCGGGGGGCCTACGAGCAGTACTTC. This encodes CSARDRGRGAYEQYF.

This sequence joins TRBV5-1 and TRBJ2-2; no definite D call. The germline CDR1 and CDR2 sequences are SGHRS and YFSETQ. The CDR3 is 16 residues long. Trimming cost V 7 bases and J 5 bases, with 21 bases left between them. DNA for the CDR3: TGCGCCAGCGGACGCGGTGTTTTAGGATCGACCGGGGAGCTGTTTTTT. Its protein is CASGRGVLGSTGELFF.

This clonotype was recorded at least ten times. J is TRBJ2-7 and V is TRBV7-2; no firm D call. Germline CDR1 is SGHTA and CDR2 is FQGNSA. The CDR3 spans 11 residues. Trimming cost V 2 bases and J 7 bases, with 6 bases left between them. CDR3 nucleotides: TGTGCCAGCAGCTTAAGAGAAGAGCAGTACTTC. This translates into CASSLREEQYF.

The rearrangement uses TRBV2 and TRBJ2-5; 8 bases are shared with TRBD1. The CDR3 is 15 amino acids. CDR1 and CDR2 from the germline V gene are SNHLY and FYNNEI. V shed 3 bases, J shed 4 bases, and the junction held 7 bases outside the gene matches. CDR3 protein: CASSDRGQLGETQYF. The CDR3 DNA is TGTGCCAGCAGTGACAGGGGGCAGTTAGGAGAGACCCAGTACTTC. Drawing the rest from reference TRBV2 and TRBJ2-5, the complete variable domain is EPEVTQTPSHQVTQMGQEVILRCVPISNHLYFYWYRQILGQKVEFLVSFYNNEISEKSEIFDDQFSVERPDGSNFTLKIRSTKLEDSAMYFCASSDRGQLGETQYFGPGTRLLVL.

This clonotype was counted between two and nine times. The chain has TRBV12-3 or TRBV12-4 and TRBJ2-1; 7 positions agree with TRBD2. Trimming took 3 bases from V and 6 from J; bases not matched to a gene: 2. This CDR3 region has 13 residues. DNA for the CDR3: TGTGCCAGCAGTTTCGGCGGGGGCAATGAGCAGTTCTTC. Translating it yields CASSFGGGNEQFF.

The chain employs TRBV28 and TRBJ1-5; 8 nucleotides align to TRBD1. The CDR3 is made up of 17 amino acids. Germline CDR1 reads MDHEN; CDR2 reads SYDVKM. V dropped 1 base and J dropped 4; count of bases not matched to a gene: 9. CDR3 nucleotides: TGTGCCAGCAGTTTATCCGGGACAGGCGGGTCGAATCAGCCCCAGCATTTT. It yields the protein CASSLSGTGGSNQPQHF.

In nucleotides, the CDR3 is TGCGCCAGCAGCGTTAGCCCCGGACATTTAGCGTCTGGGGCCAACGTCCTGACTTTC. It yields the protein CASSVSPGHLASGANVLTF. The chain carries TRBV5-1 and TRBJ2-6, with D possibly being TRBD1 or TRBD2 (5 bases each). Trimming removed 4 bases at V and 1 base at J, with 21 bases between. This CDR3 contains 19 residues. The germline gives CDR1 SGHRS, CDR2 YFSETQ.

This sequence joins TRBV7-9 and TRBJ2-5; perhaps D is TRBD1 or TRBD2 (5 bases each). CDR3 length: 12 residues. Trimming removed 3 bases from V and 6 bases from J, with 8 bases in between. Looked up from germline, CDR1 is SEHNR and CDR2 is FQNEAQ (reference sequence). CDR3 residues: CASSFGGKTQYF. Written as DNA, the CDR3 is TGTGCCAGCAGCTTTGGGGGAAAGACCCAGTACTTC. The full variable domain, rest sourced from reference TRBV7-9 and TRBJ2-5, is DTGVSQNPRHKITKRGQNVTFRCDPISEHNRLYWYRQTLGQGPEFLTYFQNEAQLEKSRLLSDRFSAERPKGSFSTLEIQRTEQGDSAMYLCASSFGGKTQYFGPGTRLLVL.

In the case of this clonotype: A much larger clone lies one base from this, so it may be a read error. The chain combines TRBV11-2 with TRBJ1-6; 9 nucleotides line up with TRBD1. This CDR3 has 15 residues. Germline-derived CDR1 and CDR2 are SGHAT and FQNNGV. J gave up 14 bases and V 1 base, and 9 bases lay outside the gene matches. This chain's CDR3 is CASSLVSTGGSALHF. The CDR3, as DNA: TGTGCCAGCAGCTTAGTGTCTACAGGGGGCAGTGCCCTCCACTTT.

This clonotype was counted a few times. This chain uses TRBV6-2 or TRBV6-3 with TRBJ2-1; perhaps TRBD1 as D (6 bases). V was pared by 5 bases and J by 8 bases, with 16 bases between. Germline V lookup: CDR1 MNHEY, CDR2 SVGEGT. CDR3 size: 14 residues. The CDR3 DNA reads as TGTGCCAGCAGTGCCATACGGGACATCGATGAGCAGTTCTTC. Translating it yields CASSAIRDIDEQFF.

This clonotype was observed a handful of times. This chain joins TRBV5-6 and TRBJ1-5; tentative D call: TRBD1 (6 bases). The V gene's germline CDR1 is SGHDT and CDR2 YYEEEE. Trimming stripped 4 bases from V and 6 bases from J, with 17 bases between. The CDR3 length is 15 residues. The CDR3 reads CASSLDRFGRQPQHF. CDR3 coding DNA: TGTGCCAGCAGCCTCGACAGGTTTGGACGTCAGCCCCAGCATTTT.

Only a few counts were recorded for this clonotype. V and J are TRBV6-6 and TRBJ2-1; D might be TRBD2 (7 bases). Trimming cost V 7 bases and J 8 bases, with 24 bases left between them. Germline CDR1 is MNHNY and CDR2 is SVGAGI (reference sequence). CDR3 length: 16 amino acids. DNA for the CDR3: TGTGCCAGCACCGAGGGGTGGCGGGGGCTCGGGGATGAGCAGTTCTTC. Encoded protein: CASTEGWRGLGDEQFF.

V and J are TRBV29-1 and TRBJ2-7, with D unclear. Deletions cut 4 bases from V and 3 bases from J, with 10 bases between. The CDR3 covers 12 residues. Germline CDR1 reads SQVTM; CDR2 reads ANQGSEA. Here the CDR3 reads CSVVVPNYEQYF. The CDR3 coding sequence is TGCAGCGTTGTGGTCCCGAACTACGAGCAGTACTTC.

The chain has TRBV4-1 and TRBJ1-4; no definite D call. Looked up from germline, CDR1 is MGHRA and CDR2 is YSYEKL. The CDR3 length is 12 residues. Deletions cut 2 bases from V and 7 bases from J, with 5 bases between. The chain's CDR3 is CASSQNSEKLFF. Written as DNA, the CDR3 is TGCGCCAGCAGCCAAAACAGTGAAAAACTGTTTTTT.